This T cell receptor beta chain originates from a study of T cell repertoires in cytomegalovirus infection. As for the study in general: Public TCR beta signatures marked donors with CMV infection and the matching HLA.

This clonotype came up a few times. As yet, its antigen is unknown. Whole-study findings and limits: Summed frequency of public TCR beta families distinguished CMV carriers with the relevant HLA.

The germline CDR1 and CDR2 sequences are MNHEY and SVGEGT. After removal of 3 bases from V and 3 bases from J, the junction contained 10 bases not matched to a gene. This CDR3 contains 17 residues. MiXCR, run by TCRdb on the reads, gives a single entry per CDR3 protein. The sample has about 890,000 distinct CDR3 sequences; roughly 30% are singletons. The chain employs TRBV6-2 or TRBV6-3 and TRBJ2-2; 7 bases match TRBD2. This TCR derives from a human donor in good health (CMV status not recorded). Some clones in this sample may be carry-over from other donors' samples. The sequencing used cultured CD8+ T cells from PBMCs, collected from culture after CMV antigen stimulation. The CDR3, as DNA: TGTGCCAGCAGTTATCCTCGACTAGCAACAGACACCGGGGAGCTGTTTTTT. Translating gives CASSYPRLATDTGELFF.